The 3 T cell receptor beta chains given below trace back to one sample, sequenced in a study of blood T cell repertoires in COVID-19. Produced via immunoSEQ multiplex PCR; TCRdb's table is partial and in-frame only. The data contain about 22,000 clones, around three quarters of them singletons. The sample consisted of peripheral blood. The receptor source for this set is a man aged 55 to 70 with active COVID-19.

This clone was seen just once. CDR3 in DNA: TGTGCCAGCACCTCGGACAGGGGTGGGCTGCCGTTTTTT. Its protein product is CASTSDRGGLPFF. The chain carries TRBV2 and TRBJ1-4; 9 nucleotides match TRBD1. The trim removed 7 bases at V and 16 bases at J, leaving 13 bases unmatched. CDR3 length: 13 residues. The V gene's germline CDR1 is SNHLY and CDR2 FYNNEI.

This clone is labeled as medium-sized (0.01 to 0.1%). CDR3 nucleotides: TGTGCCAGCAGTCCCCACAGGGGTCGATTTAATGAAAAACTGTTTTTT. Amino acids: CASSPHRGRFNEKLFF. V gene TRBV28 combines with J gene TRBJ1-4; TRBD1 agrees at 7 bases. V shed 5 bases and J 4 bases; nucleotides not matched to a gene: 10. The CDR3 contains 16 residues. Per germline, CDR1 MDHEN and CDR2 SYDVKM. Drawing the rest from reference TRBV28 and TRBJ1-4, the complete variable domain is DVKVTQSSRYLVKRTGEKVFLECVQDMDHENMFWYRQDPGLGLRLIYFSYDVKMKEKGDIPEGYSVSREKKERFSLILESASTNQTSMYLCASSPHRGRFNEKLFFGSGTQLSVL.

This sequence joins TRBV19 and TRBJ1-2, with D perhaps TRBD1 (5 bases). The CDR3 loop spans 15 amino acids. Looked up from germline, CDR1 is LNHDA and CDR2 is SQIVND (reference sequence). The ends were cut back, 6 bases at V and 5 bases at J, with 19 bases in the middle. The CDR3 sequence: CASSPVQTDIYGYTF. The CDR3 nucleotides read TGTGCCAGTAGCCCGGTACAGACAGATATTTATGGCTACACCTTC.